The TCR beta chain under discussion was sequenced for a study of Ad26.COV2.S vaccination and SARS-CoV-2 variants. At the level of the study: Enrollment placed the donor in the COV1001 Ad26.COV2.S trial arm. In the study, Ad26.COV2.S was injected intramuscularly once, or twice 56 days apart.

Treatment meaning: roughly 20 received Ad26.COV2.S at low or high dose, single or two shots; about 5 received placebo; per-sample allocation not given. Sample collection was performed on day 63 after the first vaccine or placebo injection. In Boston, an adult donor aged 18-55 years took part. Study conclusions and caveats: The TCR breadth and depth analyses may have produced an underestimate of total T cell responses.

Data came from immunoSEQ multiplex PCR; TCRdb stores just in-frame clones and leaves some out. The data show about 400,000 clones, 83% seen once. Note on this clone: Its matching antigen is unknown.

Trimming removed 10 bases from V and 1 base from J, with 1 base in between. In germline, CDR1 is WNHNN, CDR2 SYGVQD (reference sequence). CDR3 length equals 9 residues. The specimen was peripheral blood, collected in a trial of Ad26.COV2.S vaccine versus placebo. This chain joins TRBV10-1 and TRBJ2-5, with D uncertain. The TCR was taken from a person aged 18-60 years who received the Ad26.COV2.S COVID-19 vaccine or a placebo. The CDR3 spells CATQETQYF. CDR3 DNA sequence: TGCGCCACCCAAGAGACCCAGTACTTC.